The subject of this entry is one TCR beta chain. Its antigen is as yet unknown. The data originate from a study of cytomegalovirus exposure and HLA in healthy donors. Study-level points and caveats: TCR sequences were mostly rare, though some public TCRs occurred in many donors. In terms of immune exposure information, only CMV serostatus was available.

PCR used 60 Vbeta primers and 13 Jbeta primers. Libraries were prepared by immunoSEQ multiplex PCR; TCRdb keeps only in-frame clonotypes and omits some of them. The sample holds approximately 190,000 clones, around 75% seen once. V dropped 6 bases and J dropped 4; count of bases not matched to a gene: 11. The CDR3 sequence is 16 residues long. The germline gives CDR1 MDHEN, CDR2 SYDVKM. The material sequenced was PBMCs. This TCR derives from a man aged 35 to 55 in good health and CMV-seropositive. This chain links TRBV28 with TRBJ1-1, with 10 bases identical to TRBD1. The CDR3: CASRGQGFMSGTEAFF. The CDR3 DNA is TGTGCCAGCAGGGGACAGGGGTTCATGTCGGGCACTGAAGCTTTCTTT. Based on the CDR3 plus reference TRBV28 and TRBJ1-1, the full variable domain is DVKVTQSSRYLVKRTGEKVFLECVQDMDHENMFWYRQDPGLGLRLIYFSYDVKMKEKGDIPEGYSVSREKKERFSLILESASTNQTSMYLCASRGQGFMSGTEAFFGQGTRLTVV.